This entry lists 10 T cell receptor beta chains sequenced from one sample in a study of shared clonotypes between healthy human individuals. CD45RO-negative, CCR7-positively selected cells formed the naive CD8 fraction, excluding terminally differentiated effector memory CD45RA+ cells. Method: immunoSEQ multiplex PCR; TCRdb's copy keeps in-frame clones and lacks some. Of about 2 million clones listed, around 96% are singletons. The material sequenced was naive CD8+ T cells sorted from blood. The receptors derive from a man aged 18-30 years in good health.

This chain uses TRBV28 with TRBJ1-1; TRBD1 matches 9 bases. Germline CDR1 and CDR2: MDHEN and SYDVKM. V shed 7 bases and J 0 bases; nucleotides not matched to a gene: 6. CDR3 length: 15 amino acids. The CDR3 sequence: CASTEGDRVNTEAFF. CDR3 DNA: TGTGCCAGCACCGAGGGGGACAGGGTGAACACTGAAGCTTTCTTT.

V usage is TRBV5-6 and J usage is TRBJ2-1, with D tentatively TRBD1 or TRBD2 (5 bases each). CDR3 size: 14 residues. Germline V gene lookup returns CDR1 SGHDT and CDR2 YYEEEE. The ends were cut back, 1 base at V and 6 bases at J, with 11 bases in the middle. For the CDR3, the DNA is TGTGCCAGCAGCTTGCAGGGAGTGGGCAATGAGCAGTTCTTC. Translated, it gives CASSLQGVGNEQFF.

The V gene is TRBV6-6, the J gene TRBJ2-3, with 11 bases matching TRBD1. The CDR3 is made up of 15 amino acids. The V and J ends lost 6 bases and 4 bases, in that order; junction bases with no gene match: 6. Germline CDR1 reads MNHNY; CDR2 reads SVGAGI (reference sequence). The CDR3 bases are TGTGCCAGCAGCCAAACGGGACAGGGGGCAGATACGCAGTATTTT. This translates into CASSQTGQGADTQYF.

This chain uses TRBV7-8 with TRBJ2-7; 7 nucleotides align to TRBD1. Per germline, CDR1 SGHVS and CDR2 FQNEAQ. CDR3 length equals 12 residues. V was pared by 5 bases and J by 6 bases, with 4 bases of the junction left unmatched. Here the CDR3 reads CASSVRDSEQYF. In nucleotides, the CDR3 is TGTGCCAGCAGCGTAAGGGACAGCGAGCAGTACTTC.

This chain connects TRBV28 to TRBJ1-1; 10 nucleotides agree with TRBD1. CDR1 and CDR2 (germline): MDHEN, SYDVKM. V was clipped by 5 bases and J by 3 bases; unmatched bases: 9. The CDR3 contains 16 residues. This chain's CDR3 is CASSTWTGGWDTEAFF. The CDR3 region has the DNA TGTGCCAGCAGTACCTGGACAGGGGGATGGGACACTGAAGCTTTCTTT.

This chain joins TRBV11-2 and TRBJ2-7, with no clear D. V lost 8 bases to trimming and J lost 6 bases, with 11 bases between them. This CDR3 spans 11 amino acids. In germline, CDR1 is SGHAT, CDR2 FQNNGV. The CDR3 here is CASGHIGEQYF. CDR3 DNA: TGTGCCAGCGGCCACATCGGCGAGCAGTACTTC. The full variable domain, completed using reference TRBV11-2 and TRBJ2-7, is EAGVAQSPRYKIIEKRQSVAFWCNPISGHATLYWYQQILGQGPKLLIQFQNNGVVDDSQLPKDRFSAERLKGVDSTLKIQPAKLEDSAVYLCASGHIGEQYFGPGTRLTVT.

The chain is built from TRBV27 and TRBJ2-1; TRBD2 matches at 10 bases. Losses at the gene ends were 4 bases for V and 7 bases for J; bases not matched to a gene: 7. CDR3 size: 15 residues. The germline V gene has CDR1 MNHEY and CDR2 SMNVEV (reference sequence). The CDR3 nucleotides are TGTGCCAGCAGTTCCTTGACTAGCGGGTGGAATGAGCAGTTCTTC. Encoded protein: CASSSLTSGWNEQFF.

The chain couples TRBV30 to TRBJ1-2; D may be TRBD1 (5 bases). V lost 8 bases and J 4 bases, leaving 11 bases between the germline ends. Per the germline V gene, CDR1 is GTSNPN and CDR2 is SVGIG (reference sequence). The CDR3 is made up of 11 amino acids. The CDR3 DNA reads as TGTGCCCATGACAGACTCTATGGCTACACCTTC. It encodes CAHDRLYGYTF.

The gene calls are TRBV9 and TRBJ1-5; D unclear. The CDR3 covers 15 residues. In germline, CDR1 is SGDLS, CDR2 YYNGEE. V was shortened by 4 bases and J by 6 bases, with 17 bases between the two germline ends. In DNA form, the CDR3 reads TGTGCCAGCAGCCCAAAGGACGGACGGGTTCAGCCCCAGCATTTT. It yields the protein CASSPKDGRVQPQHF.

The CDR3 DNA follows: TGTGCCAGCAGCCCCAGGGAAATTGAGCAGTTCTTC. It codes for CASSPREIEQFF. The chain combines TRBV13 with TRBJ2-1, with D possibly TRBD1 on 5 matching bases. The V gene lost 5 bases and the J gene lost 9 bases, with 11 bases spanning the gap. The CDR3 extends over 12 amino acids. In germline, CDR1 is PRHDT, CDR2 FYEKMQ (reference sequence).